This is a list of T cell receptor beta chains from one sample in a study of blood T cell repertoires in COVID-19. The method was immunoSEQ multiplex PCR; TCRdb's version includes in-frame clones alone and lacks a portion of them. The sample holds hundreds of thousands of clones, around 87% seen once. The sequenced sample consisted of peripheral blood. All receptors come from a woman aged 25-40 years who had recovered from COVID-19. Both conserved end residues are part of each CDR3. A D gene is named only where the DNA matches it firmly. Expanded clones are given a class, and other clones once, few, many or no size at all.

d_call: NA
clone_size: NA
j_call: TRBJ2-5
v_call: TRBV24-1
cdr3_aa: CATSDTGIEGETQYF
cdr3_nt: TGTGCCACCAGTGATACCGGGATTGAAGGAGAGACCCAGTACTTC

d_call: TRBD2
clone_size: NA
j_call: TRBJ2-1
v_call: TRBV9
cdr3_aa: CASSVGLADNEQFF
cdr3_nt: TGTGCCAGCAGCGTTGGACTAGCGGATAATGAGCAGTTCTTC

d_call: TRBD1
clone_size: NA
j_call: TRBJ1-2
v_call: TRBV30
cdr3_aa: CAWSQGAGGYTF
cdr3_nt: TGTGCCTGGAGTCAGGGGGCTGGAGGCTACACCTTC

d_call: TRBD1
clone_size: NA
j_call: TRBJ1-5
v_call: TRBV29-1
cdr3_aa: CSADAGGTQAGVSNQPQHF
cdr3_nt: TGCAGCGCCGACGCAGGGGGCACTCAGGCAGGCGTGAGCAATCAGCCCCAGCATTTT

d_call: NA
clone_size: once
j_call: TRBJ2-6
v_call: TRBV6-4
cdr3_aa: CASSDQGYSGANVLTF
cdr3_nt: TGTGCCAGCAGTGACCAGGGCTACTCTGGGGCCAACGTCCTGACTTTC

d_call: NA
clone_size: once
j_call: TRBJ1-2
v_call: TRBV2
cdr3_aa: CASSEPGANYGYTF
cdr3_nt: TGTGCCAGCAGTGAACCTGGAGCTAACTATGGCTACACCTTC

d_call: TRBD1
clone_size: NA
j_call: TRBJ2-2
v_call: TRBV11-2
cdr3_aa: CASSLDQGAGELFF
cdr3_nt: TGTGCCAGCAGCTTAGACCAGGGGGCCGGGGAGCTGTTTTTT

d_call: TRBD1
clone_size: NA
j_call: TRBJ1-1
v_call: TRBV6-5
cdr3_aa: CASRNRGLDTEAFF
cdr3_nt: TGTGCCAGCAGGAACAGGGGGCTGGACACTGAAGCTTTCTTT

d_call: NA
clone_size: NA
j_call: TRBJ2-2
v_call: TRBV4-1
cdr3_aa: CASSQYEDFEGELFF
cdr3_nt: TGCGCCAGCAGCCAATATGAGGATTTTGAAGGGGAGCTGTTTTTT

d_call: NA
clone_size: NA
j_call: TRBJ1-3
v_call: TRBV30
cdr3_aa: CAWSVGGISGNTIYF
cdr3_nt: TGTGCCTGGAGTGTGGGGGGAATCTCTGGAAACACCATATATTTT

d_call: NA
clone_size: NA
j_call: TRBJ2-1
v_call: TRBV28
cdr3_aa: CASTDWSSYNEQFF
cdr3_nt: TGTGCCAGCACGGACTGGAGCTCCTACAATGAGCAGTTCTTC

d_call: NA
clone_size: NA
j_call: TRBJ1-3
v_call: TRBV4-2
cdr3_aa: CASSQDRGVGTIYF
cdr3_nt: TGTGCCAGCAGCCAAGACAGGGGAGTAGGCACCATATATTTT

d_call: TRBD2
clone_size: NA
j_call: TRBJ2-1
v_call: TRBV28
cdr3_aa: CASRTGLAVYNEQFF
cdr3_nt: TGTGCCAGCAGGACGGGACTAGCGGTCTACAATGAGCAGTTCTTC

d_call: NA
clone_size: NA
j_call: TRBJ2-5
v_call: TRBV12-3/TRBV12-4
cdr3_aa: CASRGGGTQYF
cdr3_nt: TGTGCCAGCAGGGGGGGTGGGACCCAGTACTTC

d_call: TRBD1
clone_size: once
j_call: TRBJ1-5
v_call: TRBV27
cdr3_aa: CASSPSPRQGDNQPQHF
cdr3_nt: TGTGCCAGCAGTCCCTCCCCAAGACAGGGGGATAATCAGCCCCAGCATTTT

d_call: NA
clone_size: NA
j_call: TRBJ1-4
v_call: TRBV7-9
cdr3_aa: CASSGEGRPNEKLFF
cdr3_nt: TGTGCCAGCAGCGGGGAGGGACGCCCCAATGAAAAACTGTTTTTT

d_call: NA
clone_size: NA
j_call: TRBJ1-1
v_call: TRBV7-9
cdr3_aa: CASSEQTGRNTEAFF
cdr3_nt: TGTGCCAGCAGCGAACAGACAGGCCGGAACACTGAAGCTTTCTTT

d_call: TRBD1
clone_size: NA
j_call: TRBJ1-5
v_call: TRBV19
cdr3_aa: CASSTGQWSNQPQHF
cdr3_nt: TGTGCCAGTAGTACGGGACAGTGGAGCAATCAGCCCCAGCATTTT

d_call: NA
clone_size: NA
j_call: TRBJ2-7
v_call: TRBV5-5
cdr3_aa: CASSFSRGDYEQYF
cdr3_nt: TGTGCCAGCAGCTTTTCCAGGGGAGACTACGAGCAGTACTTC

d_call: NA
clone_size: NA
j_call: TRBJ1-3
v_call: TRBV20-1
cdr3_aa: CSTREETTIYF
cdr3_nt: TGCAGTACGAGGGAGGAAACCACCATATATTTT

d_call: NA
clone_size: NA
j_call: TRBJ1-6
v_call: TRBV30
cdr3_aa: CAWSPSSDSPLHF
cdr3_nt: TGTGCCTGGAGTCCCTCTTCCGATTCACCCCTCCACTTT

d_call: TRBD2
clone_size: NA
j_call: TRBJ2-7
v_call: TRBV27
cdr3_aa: CASSLSGSAYEQYF
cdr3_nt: TGTGCCAGCAGTTTAAGCGGGAGCGCCTACGAGCAGTACTTC

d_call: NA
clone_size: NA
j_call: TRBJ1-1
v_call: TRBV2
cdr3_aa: CASTGSTETEAFF
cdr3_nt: TGTGCCAGCACCGGATCTACAGAAACTGAAGCTTTCTTT

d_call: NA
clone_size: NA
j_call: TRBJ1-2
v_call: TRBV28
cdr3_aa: CASTGLTRRGENYGYTF
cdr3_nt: TGTGCCAGCACCGGTCTGACCCGGCGGGGGGAGAACTATGGCTACACCTTC

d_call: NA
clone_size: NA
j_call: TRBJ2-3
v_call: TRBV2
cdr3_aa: CASVTSSGTDTQYF
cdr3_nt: TGTGCCAGCGTGACTAGTTCAGGCACAGATACGCAGTATTTT

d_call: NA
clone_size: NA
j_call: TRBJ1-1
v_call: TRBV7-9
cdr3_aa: CASSLGGGTEAFF
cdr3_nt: TGTGCCAGCAGCTTGGGGGGAGGCACTGAAGCTTTCTTT

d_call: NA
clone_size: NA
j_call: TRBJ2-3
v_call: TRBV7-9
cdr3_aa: CASSFSGGTDTQYF
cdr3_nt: TGTGCCAGCAGCTTTTCCGGAGGCACAGATACGCAGTATTTT

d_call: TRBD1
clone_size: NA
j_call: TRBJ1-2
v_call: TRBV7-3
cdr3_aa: CASSLGTGKIYGYTF
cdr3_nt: TGTGCCAGCAGCTTAGGGACAGGGAAAATCTATGGCTACACCTTC

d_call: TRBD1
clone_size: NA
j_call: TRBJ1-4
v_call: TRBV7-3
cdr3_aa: CASSLSQGATNEKLFF
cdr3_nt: TGTGCCAGCAGCCTCTCACAGGGGGCAACTAATGAAAAACTGTTTTTT

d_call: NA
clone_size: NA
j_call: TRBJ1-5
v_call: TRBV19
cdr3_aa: CASTPTGYSNQPQHF
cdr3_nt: TGTGCCAGTACCCCCACAGGGTATAGCAATCAGCCCCAGCATTTT

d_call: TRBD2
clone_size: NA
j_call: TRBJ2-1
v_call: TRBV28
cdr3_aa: CASRPLAGEVNEQFF
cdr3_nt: TGTGCCAGCAGGCCCTTAGCGGGAGAAGTCAATGAGCAGTTCTTC

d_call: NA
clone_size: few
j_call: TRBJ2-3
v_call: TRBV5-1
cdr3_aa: CASSFAGRDTQYF
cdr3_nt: TGCGCCAGCAGCTTTGCGGGCCGAGATACGCAGTATTTT

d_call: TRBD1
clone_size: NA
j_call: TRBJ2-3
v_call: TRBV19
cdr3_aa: CATERDRGTDTQYF
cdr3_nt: TGTGCCACCGAACGGGACAGAGGCACAGATACGCAGTATTTT

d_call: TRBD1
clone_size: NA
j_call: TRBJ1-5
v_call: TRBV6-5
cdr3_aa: CASSRDSYNQPQHF
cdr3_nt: TGTGCCAGCAGTCGGGACAGCTACAATCAGCCCCAGCATTTT

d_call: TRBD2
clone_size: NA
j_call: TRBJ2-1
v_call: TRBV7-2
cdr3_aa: CASSLARATSGGKQFF
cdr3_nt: TGTGCCAGCAGCTTAGCGCGGGCCACTAGCGGGGGGAAGCAGTTCTTC

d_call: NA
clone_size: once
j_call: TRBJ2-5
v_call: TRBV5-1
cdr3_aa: CASSLAGGETQYF
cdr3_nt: TGCGCCAGCAGCTTGGCTGGGGGGGAGACCCAGTACTTC

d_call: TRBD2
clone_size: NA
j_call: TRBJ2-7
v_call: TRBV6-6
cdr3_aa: CASSYDRGDSYEQYF
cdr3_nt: TGTGCCAGCAGTTACGATCGGGGGGACTCCTACGAGCAGTACTTC

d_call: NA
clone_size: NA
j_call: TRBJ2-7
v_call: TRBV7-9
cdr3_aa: CASSGHTYEQYF
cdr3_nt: TGTGCCAGCAGTGGACATACCTACGAGCAGTACTTC

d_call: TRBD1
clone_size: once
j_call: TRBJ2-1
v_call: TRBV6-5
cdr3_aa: CASNGGQGSYNEQFF
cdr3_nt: TGTGCCAGCAATGGAGGACAGGGGAGCTACAATGAGCAGTTCTTC

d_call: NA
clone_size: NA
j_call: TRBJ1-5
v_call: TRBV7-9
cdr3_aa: CASTWAEGPQHF
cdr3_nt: TGTGCCAGCACCTGGGCTGAAGGGCCCCAGCATTTT

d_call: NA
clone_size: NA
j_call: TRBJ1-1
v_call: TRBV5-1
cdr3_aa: CASSWEVGMNTEAFF
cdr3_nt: TGCGCCAGCAGCTGGGAGGTGGGGATGAACACTGAAGCTTTCTTT

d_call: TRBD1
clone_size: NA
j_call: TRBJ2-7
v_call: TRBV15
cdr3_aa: CATSSSGDRPYEQYF
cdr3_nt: TGTGCCACCAGCTCTTCTGGGGACAGGCCCTACGAGCAGTACTTC

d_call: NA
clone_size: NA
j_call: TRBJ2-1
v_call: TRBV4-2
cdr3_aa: CASSPGASYNEQFF
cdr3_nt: TGTGCCAGCAGTCCTGGGGCATCCTACAATGAGCAGTTCTTC

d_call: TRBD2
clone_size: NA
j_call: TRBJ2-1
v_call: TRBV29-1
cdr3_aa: CSADGSGGAIEQFF
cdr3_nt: TGCAGCGCCGACGGTAGCGGGGGGGCTATTGAGCAGTTCTTC

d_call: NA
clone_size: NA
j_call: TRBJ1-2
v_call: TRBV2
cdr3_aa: CASKLNYGYTF
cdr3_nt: TGTGCCAGCAAGCTCAACTATGGCTACACCTTC

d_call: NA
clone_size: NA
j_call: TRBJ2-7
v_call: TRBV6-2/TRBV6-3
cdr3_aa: CASSPGTYEQYF
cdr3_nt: TGTGCCAGCAGTCCAGGGACCTACGAGCAGTACTTC

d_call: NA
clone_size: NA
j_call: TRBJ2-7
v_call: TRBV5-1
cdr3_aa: CASRIDGDISYEQYF
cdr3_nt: TGCGCCAGCAGAATTGACGGCGACATCTCCTACGAGCAGTACTTC

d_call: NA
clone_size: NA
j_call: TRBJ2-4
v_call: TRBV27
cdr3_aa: CASRNNRVTKNIQYF
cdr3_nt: TGTGCCAGCAGAAATAACAGGGTGACCAAAAACATTCAGTACTTC

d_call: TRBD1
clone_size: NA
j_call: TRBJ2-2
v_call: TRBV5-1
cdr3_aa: CASSLTGQQNTGELFF
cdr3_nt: TGCGCCAGCAGCTTAACGGGACAGCAAAACACCGGGGAGCTGTTTTTT

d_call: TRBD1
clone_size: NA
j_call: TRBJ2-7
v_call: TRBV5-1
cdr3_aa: CASSLVGTASYEQYF
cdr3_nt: TGCGCCAGCAGCTTGGTAGGGACAGCATCCTACGAGCAGTACTTC

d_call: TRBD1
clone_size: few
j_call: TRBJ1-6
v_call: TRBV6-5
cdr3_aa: CASSRVQGNNSPLHF
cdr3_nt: TGTGCCAGCAGCCGAGTACAGGGGAATAATTCACCCCTCCACTTT

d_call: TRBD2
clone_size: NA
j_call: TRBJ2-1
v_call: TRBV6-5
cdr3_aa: CASSYSPSGVYNEQFF
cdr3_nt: TGTGCCAGCAGTTACTCGCCTAGCGGGGTTTACAATGAGCAGTTCTTC

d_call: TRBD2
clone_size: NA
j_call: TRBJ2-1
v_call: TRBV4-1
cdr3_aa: CASSQVGLVHDEQFF
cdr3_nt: TGCGCCAGCAGCCAAGTCGGACTAGTTCACGATGAGCAGTTCTTC

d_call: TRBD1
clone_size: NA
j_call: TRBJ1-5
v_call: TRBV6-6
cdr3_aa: CASSYPGTVSNQPQHF
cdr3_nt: TGTGCCAGCAGTTACCCCGGGACAGTTAGCAATCAGCCCCAGCATTTT

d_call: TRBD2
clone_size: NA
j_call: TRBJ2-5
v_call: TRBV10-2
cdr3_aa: CASRDIAGVVETQYF
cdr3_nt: TGCGCCAGCAGGGATATAGCGGGAGTGGTAGAGACCCAGTACTTC

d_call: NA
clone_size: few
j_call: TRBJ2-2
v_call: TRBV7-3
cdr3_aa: CASSGFEDGELFF
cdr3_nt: TGTGCCAGCAGCGGGTTCGAGGACGGGGAGCTGTTTTTT

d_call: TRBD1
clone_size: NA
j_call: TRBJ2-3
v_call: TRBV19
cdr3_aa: CASSMNRPTGTSTDTQYF
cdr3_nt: TGTGCCAGTAGTATGAACCGGCCGACAGGGACCTCCACAGATACGCAGTATTTT

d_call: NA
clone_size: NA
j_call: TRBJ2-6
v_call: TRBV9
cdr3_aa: CASSVYSSGANVLTF
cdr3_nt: TGTGCCAGCAGCGTATATAGCTCTGGGGCCAACGTCCTGACTTTC

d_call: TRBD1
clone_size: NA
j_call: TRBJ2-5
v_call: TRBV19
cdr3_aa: CASSQGQGRETQYF
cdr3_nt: TGTGCCAGTAGTCAAGGACAGGGTCGGGAGACCCAGTACTTC